The clone carrying this T cell receptor (beta chain) came up a few times. Germline lookup yields CDR1 LNHDA and CDR2 SQIVND (reference sequence). J lost 4 bases, V lost 5 bases, and 5 bases had no gene match. The CDR3 length is 14 residues. In the original analysis: Estimated nucleated cell counts came from reference gene primer amplification. The method was immunoSEQ multiplex PCR; TCRdb's version includes in-frame clones alone and lacks a portion of them. That table gives V, J and clone size, and the DNA gave D and trimming. The sample contains 150,000 to 200,000 clones, 70% to 85% of which appear only once. This sample stems from a study of blood T cell repertoires in COVID-19. About the study: COVID-19 samples collected from the United States, Italy and Spain covered acute and convalescent phases. T cells, B-cell-depleted T cells, or PBMCs supplied cDNA or gDNA.

This TCR was sampled from a woman older than 75 with acute or convalescent COVID-19. This chain joins TRBV19 and TRBJ2-1; 7 bases match TRBD2. The sample taken for sequencing was peripheral blood. Here the CDR3 reads CASSGREGYNEQFF. CDR3 coding DNA: TGTGCCAGTAGTGGCAGGGAGGGATACAATGAGCAGTTCTTC.